This record covers a single T cell receptor (beta chain). Its antigen remains undetermined. No base qualities exist here, and no much larger clone lies one base off it. This sample was included in a study of glioma-infiltrating T cells after dendritic cell vaccination (dated by TCRdb to the mid-2010s). Context from the whole study: A cohort of about 15 glioblastoma patients from Phase I and II dendritic cell vaccination trials was included, of whom 9 were newly diagnosed and 6 had recurrent disease. In glioblastoma patients vaccinated with dendritic cells, deep sequencing of TCR beta CDR3 regions served to measure tumor-infiltrating lymphocyte content and to compare repertoires between tumor and blood. Survival after dendritic cell vaccination was correlated with TCR sequencing metrics, including TIL content and tumor-blood repertoire overlap. Each patient got three intradermal injections of the dendritic cell vaccine, spaced at biweekly intervals, in the arm below the axilla. Between the early 2000s and the early 2010s, patients were given autologous tumor lysate-pulsed dendritic cell vaccination. The vaccine consisted of monocyte-derived dendritic cells cultured about 7 days with IL-4 and GM-CSF, then pulsed overnight with autologous tumor lysate. Broad study findings and their caveats: The cohort was small and heterogeneous, with few patients having full blood and tumor sets and even fewer initial-recurrent tumor pairs. No direct relationship between TCR clonality and survival was found, suggesting a diverse polyclonal response may matter. Higher estimated pretreatment TIL content predicted longer time to progression and overall survival after dendritic cell vaccination. The three-group TCR overlap response model was described as speculative and requiring prospective validation.

Patients were selected for having adequate residual fresh-frozen tumor tissue and more than two years of available survival data. None of the glioblastoma patients carried an isocitrate dehydrogenase mutation, although molecular status otherwise varied. PBMC were collected before vaccination, two weeks after the third vaccination, and at tumor progression if progression occurred. Genomic DNA was extracted with the Qiagen DNeasy Blood extraction Kit. Reading the germline V gene gives CDR1 MNHEY and CDR2 SVGAGI. V is clipped by 2 bases and J by 5 bases, and the sequence between their germline boundaries is 12 bases long. The CDR3 contains 14 residues, cysteine and phenylalanine counted. Only the CDR3 region is kept as DNA, spanning 42 bases read in frame from base 1. The immunoSEQ assay amplified TCRB CDR3 regions from around 2.1 micrograms of genomic DNA, or from all available DNA when less than that amount was available. The multiplex PCR relied on 60 forward primers for TCR V beta segments and 13 reverse primers for J beta segments. Synthetic control templates were spiked into each sample at limiting dilution to estimate reads per starting template. The Illumina HiSeq System generated sequencing reads of 87 bp. On the study's bioinformatics: PCR and sequencing errors were removed by a nearest neighbor algorithm that merged closely related sequences. TCR overlap was measured as the percentage of unique tumor TCR beta sequences that were also present in the peripheral blood of the same patient. TCRdb holds this immuneACCESS table with in-frame rearrangements only. Some clones are missing; in checked studies, unresolved V genes explain under half, and the rest has no known cause. V, J and clone size derive from that table, while D and trimming were established from the DNA sequence. The sample contains tens of thousands of clones, 70% to 90% of them found a single time. The top ten clonotypes cover approximately 3% of the sample.

This receptor was identified in a human donor with glioblastoma. In this chain, TRBV6-5 is recombined with TRBJ1-1; D gene: possibly TRBD1, on 6 matching bases. The source material was blood, sampled before dendritic cell vaccination. The CDR3 has the sequence CASSYPDSATEAFF. The bases read TGTGCCAGCAGTTACCCGGACAGTGCTACTGAAGCTTTCTTT.